This T cell receptor (beta chain) came from a study of cytomegalovirus exposure and HLA in healthy donors. The overall study: Early release data held some 79 million unique TCRs from HLA-typed donors.

General study points: Most TCR sequences proved rare, with some public TCRs found in many donors. Later genetic work tied a missense DCLRE1C variant to beta-chain V and J trimming. Earlier findings revealed that most TCR beta V segments proved productive either about 87% or about 30% of the time.

CDR3 size: 15 residues. The germline gives CDR1 LNHNV, CDR2 YYDKDF (reference sequence). V lost 0 bases and J lost 1, with 7 bases in between. As concerns this clone: No antigen is known for it.

A multiplex PCR was run with 60 Vbeta primers and 13 Jbeta primers. The protocol was immunoSEQ multiplex PCR, while the TCRdb copy is restricted to in-frame clones and leaves out a portion. This sample has about 100,000 clones, with 77% found just once. The V call is TRBV15, the J call TRBJ1-5; perhaps TRBD1 as D (5 bases). Input material: PBMCs. The receptor was derived from a male donor in good health and CMV-seronegative. CDR3 in amino acids: CATSRDSGSNQPQHF. CDR3 DNA sequence: TGTGCCACCAGCAGAGATTCAGGGAGCAATCAGCCCCAGCATTTT.